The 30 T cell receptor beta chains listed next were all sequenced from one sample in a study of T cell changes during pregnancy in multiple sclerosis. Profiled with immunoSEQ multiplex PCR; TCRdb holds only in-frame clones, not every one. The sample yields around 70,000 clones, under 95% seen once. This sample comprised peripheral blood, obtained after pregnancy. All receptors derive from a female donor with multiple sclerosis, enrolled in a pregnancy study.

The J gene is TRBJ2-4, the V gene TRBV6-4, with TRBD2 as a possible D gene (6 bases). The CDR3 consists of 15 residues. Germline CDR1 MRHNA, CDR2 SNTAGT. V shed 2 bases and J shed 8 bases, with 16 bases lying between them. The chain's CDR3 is CASSDGTGAQDIQYF. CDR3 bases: TGTGCCAGCAGTGACGGGACGGGAGCGCAGGACATTCAGTACTTC.

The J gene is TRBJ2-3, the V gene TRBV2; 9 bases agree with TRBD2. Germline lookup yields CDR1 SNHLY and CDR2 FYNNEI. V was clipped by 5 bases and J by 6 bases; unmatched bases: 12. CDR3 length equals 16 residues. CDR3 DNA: TGTGCCAGCAGTCGCGGAGCGGGAGGCTCAGGGGATACGCAGTATTTT. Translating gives CASSRGAGGSGDTQYF.

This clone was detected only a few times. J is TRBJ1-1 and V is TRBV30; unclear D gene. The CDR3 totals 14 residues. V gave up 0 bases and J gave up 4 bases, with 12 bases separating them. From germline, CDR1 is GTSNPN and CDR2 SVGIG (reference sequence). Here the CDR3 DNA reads TGTGCCTGGAGTGTACTGTCCGGAGGCACTGAAGCTTTCTTT. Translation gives CAWSVLSGGTEAFF. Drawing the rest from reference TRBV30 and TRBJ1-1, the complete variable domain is SQTIHQWPATLVQPVGSPLSLECTVEGTSNPNLYWYRQAAGRGLQLLFYSVGIGQISSEVPQNLSASRPQDRQFILSSKKLLLSDSGFYLCAWSVLSGGTEAFFGQGTRLTVV.

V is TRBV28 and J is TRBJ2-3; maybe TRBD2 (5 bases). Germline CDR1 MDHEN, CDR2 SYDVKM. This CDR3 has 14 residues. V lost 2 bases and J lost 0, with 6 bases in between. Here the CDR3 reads CASSLTGSTDTQYF. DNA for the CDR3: TGTGCCAGCAGTTTAACGGGAAGCACAGATACGCAGTATTTT.

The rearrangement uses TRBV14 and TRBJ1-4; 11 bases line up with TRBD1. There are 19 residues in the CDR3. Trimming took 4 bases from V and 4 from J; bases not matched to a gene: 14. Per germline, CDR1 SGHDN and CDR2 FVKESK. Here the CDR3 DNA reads TGTGCCAGCAGCCTAAAATCGGGACAGGGGGAGTGGGTTAATGAAAAACTGTTTTTT. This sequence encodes CASSLKSGQGEWVNEKLFF.

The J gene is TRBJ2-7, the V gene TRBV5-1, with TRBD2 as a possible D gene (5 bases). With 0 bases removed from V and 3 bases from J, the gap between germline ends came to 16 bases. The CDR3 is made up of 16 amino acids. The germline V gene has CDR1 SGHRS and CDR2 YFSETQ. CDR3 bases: TGCGCCAGCAGCTTGGTCCCGAAGCGGTACGACTACGAGCAGTACTTC. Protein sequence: CASSLVPKRYDYEQYF.

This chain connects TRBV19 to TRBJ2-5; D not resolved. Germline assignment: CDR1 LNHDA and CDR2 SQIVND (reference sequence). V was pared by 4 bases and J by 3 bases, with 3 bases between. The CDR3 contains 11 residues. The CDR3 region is CASSTEETQYF. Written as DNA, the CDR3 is TGTGCCAGTAGTACGGAAGAGACCCAGTACTTC.

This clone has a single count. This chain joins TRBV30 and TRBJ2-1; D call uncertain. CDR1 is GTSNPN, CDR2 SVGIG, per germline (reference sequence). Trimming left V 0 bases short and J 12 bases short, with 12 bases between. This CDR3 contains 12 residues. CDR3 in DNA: TGTGCCTGGAGTGTAGCCCGAGGATTGCAGTTCTTC. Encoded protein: CAWSVARGLQFF.

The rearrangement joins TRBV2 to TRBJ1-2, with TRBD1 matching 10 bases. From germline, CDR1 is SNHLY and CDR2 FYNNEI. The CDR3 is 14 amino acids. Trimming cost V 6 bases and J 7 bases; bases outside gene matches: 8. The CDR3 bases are TGTGCCAGCAGATCAGGACAGGGGGGAGGTGGCTACACCTTC. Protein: CASRSGQGGGGYTF.

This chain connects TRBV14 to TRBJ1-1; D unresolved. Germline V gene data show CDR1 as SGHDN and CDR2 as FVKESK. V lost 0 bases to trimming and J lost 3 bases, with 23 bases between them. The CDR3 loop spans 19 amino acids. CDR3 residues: CASSQDFNPHRIYDTEAFF. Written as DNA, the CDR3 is TGTGCCAGCAGCCAAGATTTTAATCCCCATCGTATCTATGACACTGAAGCTTTCTTT.

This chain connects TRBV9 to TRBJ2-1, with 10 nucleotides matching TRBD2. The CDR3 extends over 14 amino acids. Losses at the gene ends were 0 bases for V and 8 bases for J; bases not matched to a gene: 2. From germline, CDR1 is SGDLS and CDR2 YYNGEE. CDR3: CASSVASGSYEQFF. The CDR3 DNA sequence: TGTGCCAGCAGCGTAGCTAGCGGGAGTTATGAGCAGTTCTTC.

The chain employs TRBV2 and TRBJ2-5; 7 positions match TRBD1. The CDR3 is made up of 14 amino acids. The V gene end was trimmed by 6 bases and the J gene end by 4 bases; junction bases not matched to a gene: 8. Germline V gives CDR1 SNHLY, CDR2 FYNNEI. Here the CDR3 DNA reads TGTGCCAGCAGCGCCATACCAGGGGGAGAGACCCAGTACTTC. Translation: CASSAIPGGETQYF. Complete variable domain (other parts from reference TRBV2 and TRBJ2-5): EPEVTQTPSHQVTQMGQEVILRCVPISNHLYFYWYRQILGQKVEFLVSFYNNEISEKSEIFDDQFSVERPDGSNFTLKIRSTKLEDSAMYFCASSAIPGGETQYFGPGTRLLVL.

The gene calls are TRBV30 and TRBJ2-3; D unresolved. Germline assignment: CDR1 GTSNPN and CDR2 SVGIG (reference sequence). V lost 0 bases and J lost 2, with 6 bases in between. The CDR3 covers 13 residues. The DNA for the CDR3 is TGTGCCTGGAGTGTTGTTAACACAGATACGCAGTATTTT. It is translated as CAWSVVNTDTQYF.

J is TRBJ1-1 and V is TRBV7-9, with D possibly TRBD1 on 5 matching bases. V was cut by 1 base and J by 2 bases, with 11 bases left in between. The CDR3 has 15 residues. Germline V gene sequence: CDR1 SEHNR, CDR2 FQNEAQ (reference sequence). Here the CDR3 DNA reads TGTGCCAGCAGCTTAGAACCAGGGTCAAACACTGAAGCTTTCTTT. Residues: CASSLEPGSNTEAFF. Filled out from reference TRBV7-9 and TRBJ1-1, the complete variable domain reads DTGVSQNPRHKITKRGQNVTFRCDPISEHNRLYWYRQTLGQGPEFLTYFQNEAQLEKSRLLSDRFSAERPKGSFSTLEIQRTEQGDSAMYLCASSLEPGSNTEAFFGQGTRLTVV.

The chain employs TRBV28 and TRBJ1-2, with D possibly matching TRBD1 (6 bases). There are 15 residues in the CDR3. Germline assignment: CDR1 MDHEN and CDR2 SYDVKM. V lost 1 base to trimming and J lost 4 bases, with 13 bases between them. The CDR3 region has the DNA TGTGCCAGCAGTTTATCGGGTCGGGACACCTATGGCTACACCTTC. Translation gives CASSLSGRDTYGYTF.

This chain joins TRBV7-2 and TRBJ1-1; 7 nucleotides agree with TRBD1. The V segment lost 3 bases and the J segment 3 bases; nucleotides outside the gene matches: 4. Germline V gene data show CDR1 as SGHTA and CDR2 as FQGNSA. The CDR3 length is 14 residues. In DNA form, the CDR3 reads TGTGCCAGCAGCTTTTGGGACAGACACACTGAAGCTTTCTTT. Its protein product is CASSFWDRHTEAFF.

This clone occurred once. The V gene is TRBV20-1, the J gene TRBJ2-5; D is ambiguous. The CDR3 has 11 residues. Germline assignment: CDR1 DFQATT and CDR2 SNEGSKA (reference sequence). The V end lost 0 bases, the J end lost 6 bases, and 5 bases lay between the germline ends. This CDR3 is CSARDTKTQYF. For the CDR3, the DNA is TGCAGTGCTAGAGATACAAAGACCCAGTACTTC.

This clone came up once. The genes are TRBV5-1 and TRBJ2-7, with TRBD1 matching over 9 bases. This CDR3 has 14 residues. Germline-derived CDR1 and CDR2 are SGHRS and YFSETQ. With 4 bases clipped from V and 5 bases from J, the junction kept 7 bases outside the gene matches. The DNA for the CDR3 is TGCGCCAGCAGCCCCGGGACAGGGTTCGACGAGCAGTACTTC. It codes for CASSPGTGFDEQYF. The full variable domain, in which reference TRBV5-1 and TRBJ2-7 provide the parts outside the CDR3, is KAGVTQTPRYLIKTRGQQVTLSCSPISGHRSVSWYQQTPGQGLQFLFEYFSETQRNKGNFPGRFSGRQFSNSRSEMNVSTLELGDSALYLCASSPGTGFDEQYFGPGTRLTVT.

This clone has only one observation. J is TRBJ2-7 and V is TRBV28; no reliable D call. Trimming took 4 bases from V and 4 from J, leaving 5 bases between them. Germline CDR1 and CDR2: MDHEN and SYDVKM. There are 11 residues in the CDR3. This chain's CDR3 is CASSSAYEQYF. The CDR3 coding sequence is TGTGCCAGCAGTTCAGCGTACGAGCAGTACTTC.

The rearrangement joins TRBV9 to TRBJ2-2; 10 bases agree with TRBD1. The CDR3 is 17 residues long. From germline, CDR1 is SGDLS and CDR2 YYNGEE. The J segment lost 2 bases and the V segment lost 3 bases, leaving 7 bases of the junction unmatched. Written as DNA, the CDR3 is TGTGCCAGCAGCGCAAAGACAGGGGGCGCCAACACCGGGGAGCTGTTTTTT. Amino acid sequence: CASSAKTGGANTGELFF.

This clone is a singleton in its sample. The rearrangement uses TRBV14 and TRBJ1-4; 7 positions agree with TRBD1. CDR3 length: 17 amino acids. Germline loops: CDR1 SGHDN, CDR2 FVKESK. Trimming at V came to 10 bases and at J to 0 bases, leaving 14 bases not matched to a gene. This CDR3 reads CATSLGTAVATNEKLFF. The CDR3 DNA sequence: TGTGCCACTTCGCTTGGGACAGCCGTCGCAACTAATGAAAAACTGTTTTTT.

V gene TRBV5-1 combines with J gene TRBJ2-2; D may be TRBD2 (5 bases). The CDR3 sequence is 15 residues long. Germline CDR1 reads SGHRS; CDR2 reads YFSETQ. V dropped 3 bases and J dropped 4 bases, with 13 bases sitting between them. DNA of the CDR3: TGCGCCAGCAGCTCGCTTACTAGGTTCACCGGGGAGCTGTTTTTT. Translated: CASSSLTRFTGELFF. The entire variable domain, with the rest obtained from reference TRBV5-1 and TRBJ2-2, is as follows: KAGVTQTPRYLIKTRGQQVTLSCSPISGHRSVSWYQQTPGQGLQFLFEYFSETQRNKGNFPGRFSGRQFSNSRSEMNVSTLELGDSALYLCASSSLTRFTGELFFGEGSRLTVL.

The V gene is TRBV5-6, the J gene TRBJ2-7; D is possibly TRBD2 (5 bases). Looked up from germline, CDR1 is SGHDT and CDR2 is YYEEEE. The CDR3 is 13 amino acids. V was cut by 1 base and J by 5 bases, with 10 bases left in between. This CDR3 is CASSLWGSDEQYF. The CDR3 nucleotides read TGTGCCAGCAGCTTGTGGGGTAGCGACGAGCAGTACTTC.

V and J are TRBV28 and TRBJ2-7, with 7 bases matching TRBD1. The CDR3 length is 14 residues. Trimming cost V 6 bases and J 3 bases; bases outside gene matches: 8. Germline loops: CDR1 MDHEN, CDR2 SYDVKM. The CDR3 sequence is CASRPPGTDYEQYF. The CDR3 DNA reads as TGTGCCAGCAGACCTCCCGGGACAGACTACGAGCAGTACTTC.

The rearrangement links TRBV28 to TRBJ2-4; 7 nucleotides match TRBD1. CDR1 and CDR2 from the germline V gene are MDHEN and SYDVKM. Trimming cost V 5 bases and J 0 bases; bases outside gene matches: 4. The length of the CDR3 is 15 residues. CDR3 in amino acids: CASSPQGRAKNIQYF. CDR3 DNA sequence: TGTGCCAGCAGTCCACAGGGGCGAGCCAAAAACATTCAGTACTTC. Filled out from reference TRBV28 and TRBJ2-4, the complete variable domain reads DVKVTQSSRYLVKRTGEKVFLECVQDMDHENMFWYRQDPGLGLRLIYFSYDVKMKEKGDIPEGYSVSREKKERFSLILESASTNQTSMYLCASSPQGRAKNIQYFGAGTRLSVL.

In DNA form, the CDR3 reads TGTGCCAGCAGCGTAAGTACGGGAGGACCCTACGAGCAGTACTTC. This translates into CASSVSTGGPYEQYF. The chain links TRBV9 to TRBJ2-7; 7 nucleotides match TRBD2. This CDR3 is built from 15 residues. Germline CDR1 is SGDLS and CDR2 is YYNGEE. The ends lost 1 base at V and 2 bases at J; junction bases unmatched: 6.

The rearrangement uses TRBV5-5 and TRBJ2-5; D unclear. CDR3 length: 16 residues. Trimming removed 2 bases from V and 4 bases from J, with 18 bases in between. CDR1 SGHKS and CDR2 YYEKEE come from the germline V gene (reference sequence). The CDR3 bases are TGTGCCAGCAGCTTTCGATCGAGAACCGATTCAGAGACCCAGTACTTC. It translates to CASSFRSRTDSETQYF.

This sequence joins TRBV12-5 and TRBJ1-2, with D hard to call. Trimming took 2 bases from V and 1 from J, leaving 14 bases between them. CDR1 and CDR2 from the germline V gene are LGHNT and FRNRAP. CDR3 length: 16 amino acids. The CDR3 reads CASGLPSAGGNYGYTF. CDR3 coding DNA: TGTGCTAGTGGTTTGCCGTCGGCCGGAGGTAACTATGGCTACACCTTC.

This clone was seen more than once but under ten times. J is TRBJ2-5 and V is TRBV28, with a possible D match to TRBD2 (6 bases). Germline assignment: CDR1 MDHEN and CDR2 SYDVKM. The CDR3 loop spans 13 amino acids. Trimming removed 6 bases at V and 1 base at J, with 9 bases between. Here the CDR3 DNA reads TGTGCCAGCAGGGGGACTTTCCAAGAGACCCAGTACTTC. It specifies CASRGTFQETQYF.

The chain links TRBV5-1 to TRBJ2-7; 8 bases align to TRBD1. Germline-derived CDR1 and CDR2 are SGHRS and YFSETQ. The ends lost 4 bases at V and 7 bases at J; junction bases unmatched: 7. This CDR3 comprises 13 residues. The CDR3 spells CASSTGQGVEQYF. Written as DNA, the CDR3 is TGCGCCAGCAGCACTGGACAGGGCGTAGAGCAGTACTTC.